These T cell receptor beta chains were read from a single sample in a study of T cells in Graves' hyperthyroidism and ophthalmopathy. TCRdb reanalysed the multiplex PCR reads using MiXCR and keeps one entry per CDR3 protein. This table holds 250,000 to 300,000 distinct CDR3 sequences, approximately 17% found once. Sequenced material: blood. All receptors derive from a woman aged 55-70 years with Graves' ophthalmopathy. Both conserved end residues are part of each CDR3. The D gene is left open where the match is weak. Only some rows state a clone size, as once, few, many or a class for expanded clones.

j_gene | len | v_gene | d_gene | abundance | CDR3aa | CDR3nt
TRBJ2-2 | 15 | TRBV18 | . | many | CASSPGPWDTGELFF | TGTGCCAGCTCTCCAGGACCCTGGGACACCGGGGAGCTGTTTTTT
TRBJ2-3 | 14 | TRBV5-1 | . | many | CASSLAQGTDTQYF | TGCGCCAGCAGCTTGGCCCAGGGCACAGATACGCAGTATTTT
TRBJ2-5 | 18 | TRBV7-3 | TRBD2 | . | CASSFLPGTSGREETQYF | TGTGCCAGCAGCTTCCTCCCCGGGACTAGCGGGAGAGAAGAGACCCAGTACTTC
TRBJ1-5 | 13 | TRBV20-1 | TRBD1 | many | CSARQGGPQPQHF | TGCAGTGCTAGGCAGGGGGGGCCTCAGCCCCAGCATTTT
TRBJ2-7 | 16 | TRBV29-1 | . | many | CSVVGDRDRLSYEQYF | TGCAGCGTTGTGGGGGACCGGGACCGCCTCTCCTACGAGCAGTACTTC
TRBJ2-7 | 14 | TRBV5-1 | . | many | CASSLVVGSYEQYF | TGCGCCAGCAGCTTGGTGGTCGGCTCCTACGAGCAGTACTTC
TRBJ1-2 | 15 | TRBV7-9 | . | many | CASSLVSRAYYGYTF | TGTGCCAGCAGCTTAGTTTCCAGGGCATACTATGGCTACACCTTC
TRBJ2-5 | 15 | TRBV27 | . | many | CASSRGTGPQETQYF | TGTGCCAGCAGTAGAGGGACCGGCCCCCAAGAGACCCAGTACTTC
TRBJ2-7 | 14 | TRBV6-1 | . | . | CASSGGTPTYEQYF | TGTGCCAGCAGTGGCGGGACACCCACCTACGAGCAGTACTTC
TRBJ2-1 | 12 | TRBV11-2 | . | many | CASSLEAGPPFF | TGTGCCAGCAGCTTAGAGGCCGGGCCTCCGTTCTTC
TRBJ2-1 | 15 | TRBV20-1 | TRBD2 | many | CSATNPGLAGGGQFF | TGCAGTGCAACAAACCCGGGACTAGCGGGAGGTGGGCAGTTCTTC
TRBJ1-1 | 16 | TRBV18 | . | many | CASSPPNSQANTEAFF | TGTGCCAGCTCACCACCGAATTCACAGGCGAACACTGAAGCTTTCTTT
TRBJ2-4 | 16 | TRBV27 | TRBD2 | many | CASSPRIRAGENIQYF | TGTGCCAGCAGCCCCCGAATTAGAGCGGGAGAAAACATTCAGTACTTC
TRBJ2-7 | 13 | TRBV10-3 | . | . | CAISVKSSYEQYF | TGTGCCATCAGTGTCAAGAGCTCCTACGAGCAGTACTTC
TRBJ1-2 | 17 | TRBV14 | . | . | CASSQGPGRELSDGYTF | TGTGCCAGCAGCCAGGGCCCTGGAAGGGAGCTTTCGGACGGCTACACCTTC
TRBJ2-2 | 15 | TRBV4-1 | . | . | CASSQEGGLGGELFF | TGCGCCAGCAGCCAAGAGGGGGGCCTGGGAGGGGAGCTGTTTTTT
TRBJ2-7 | 13 | TRBV20-1 | . | . | CSAIERNSYEQYF | TGCAGTGCCATAGAGAGGAACTCCTACGAGCAGTACTTC
TRBJ1-5 | 15 | TRBV20-1 | . | few | CSAGQGPVAFQPQHF | TGCAGTGCTGGTCAGGGACCGGTAGCATTTCAGCCCCAGCATTTT
TRBJ1-2 | 13 | TRBV2 | . | . | CASTQGGVDGYTF | TGTGCCAGCACCCAAGGGGGGGTGGATGGCTACACCTTC
TRBJ2-2 | 12 | TRBV20-1 | . | many | CSARQNTGELFF | TGCAGTGCTAGACAGAACACCGGGGAGCTGTTTTTT
TRBJ2-1 | 17 | TRBV7-9 | TRBD2 | many | CASSTRWGTSGSNEQFF | TGTGCCAGCAGCACCCGGTGGGGGACTAGCGGGAGCAATGAGCAGTTCTTC
TRBJ2-2 | 16 | TRBV10-3 | . | few | CAIRTRELGNTGELFF | TGTGCCATCAGGACGAGAGAACTAGGGAACACCGGGGAGCTGTTTTTT
TRBJ2-1 | 15 | TRBV5-1 | . | . | CASSLVPGPYNEQFF | TGCGCCAGCAGCTTGGTCCCAGGGCCCTACAATGAGCAGTTCTTC
TRBJ2-3 | 13 | TRBV7-2 | . | many | CASSSSQVTTQYF | TGTGCCAGCAGCTCCTCCCAGGTTACGACGCAGTATTTT
TRBJ2-3 | 16 | TRBV20-1 | TRBD1 | many | CSARSSGTGGPDTQYF | TGCAGTGCTAGAAGTTCCGGGACAGGGGGACCAGATACGCAGTATTTT
TRBJ1-6 | 14 | TRBV5-1 | TRBD1 | many | CASSTDRGNSPLHF | TGCGCCAGCAGCACCGACAGGGGCAATTCACCCCTCCACTTT
TRBJ1-5 | 13 | TRBV6-1 | . | many | CASSEHTIQPQHF | TGTGCCAGCAGTGAGCATACAATCCAGCCCCAGCATTTT
TRBJ1-4 | 16 | TRBV6-5 | . | . | CASSYGVRGRGEKLFF | TGTGCCAGCAGTTACGGGGTCCGGGGTCGGGGTGAAAAACTGTTTTTT
TRBJ2-3 | 16 | TRBV10-2 | TRBD2 | many | CASSASGSGGADTQYF | TGCGCCAGCAGCGCCTCTGGTAGCGGGGGCGCAGATACGCAGTATTTT
TRBJ2-5 | 18 | TRBV27 | TRBD1 | . | CASSLFGTGGNPREPQYF | TGTGCCAGCAGTTTATTTGGGACAGGGGGCAACCCACGGGAGCCCCAGTACTTC
TRBJ1-2 | 14 | TRBV6-6 | . | many | CASSYSEGRYGYTF | TGTGCCAGCAGTTACTCCGAAGGACGGTATGGCTACACCTTC
TRBJ2-3 | 15 | TRBV5-1 | TRBD2 | many | CASRAAGGPSDTQYF | TGCGCCAGCAGGGCAGCGGGAGGGCCCTCAGATACGCAGTATTTT
TRBJ1-1 | 16 | TRBV18 | . | many | CASSLTGPRSDTEAFF | TGTGCCAGCTCCCTGACAGGTCCGCGGTCTGACACTGAAGCTTTCTTT
TRBJ1-2 | 14 | TRBV6-1 | . | many | CASSVVRGSYGYTF | TGTGCCAGCAGCGTAGTTCGGGGATCCTATGGCTACACCTTC
TRBJ2-5 | 13 | TRBV10-1 | . | . | CASSRDWKETQYF | TGCGCCAGCAGCCGAGACTGGAAAGAGACCCAGTACTTC
TRBJ2-3 | 13 | TRBV20-1 | TRBD2 | . | CSAALAGGNTQYF | TGCAGTGCGGCGTTAGCGGGGGGCAATACGCAGTATTTT
TRBJ2-2 | 13 | TRBV6-2/TRBV6-3 | . | many | CASSPTTTGELFF | TGTGCCAGCAGTCCAACTACCACCGGGGAGCTGTTTTTT
TRBJ1-1 | 13 | TRBV6-1 | . | . | CASMSLLNTEAFF | TGTGCCAGCATGAGCCTTCTGAACACTGAAGCTTTCTTT
TRBJ2-1 | 17 | TRBV13 | . | many | CASSLAASGTPNDEQFF | TGTGCCAGCAGCTTAGCGGCATCCGGGACTCCAAACGATGAGCAGTTCTTC
TRBJ2-5 | 14 | TRBV5-4 | TRBD2 | few | CASSQKTSTETQYF | TGTGCCAGCAGCCAAAAGACTAGCACCGAGACCCAGTACTTC
TRBJ1-6 | 14 | TRBV2 | . | many | CASSYREGNSPLHF | TGTGCCAGCAGCTACAGGGAGGGGAATTCACCCCTCCACTTT
TRBJ2-5 | 18 | TRBV5-1 | TRBD2 | many | CASSGLFAFAGVRETQYF | TGCGCCAGCAGCGGCCTGTTCGCGTTTGCGGGAGTACGAGAGACCCAGTACTTC